The clone carrying this T cell receptor (beta chain) was counted between two and nine times. No antigen is known for it. The sample providers were healthy Caucasian people from Russia, aged roughly 6 to 100. This record comes from a study of blood T cells in healthy people across ages. General study results and limits: Investigators treated diversity estimates from one million T cells as underestimates. Across the age range, TCR beta diversity per million T cells fell in a roughly linear way.

Then a second PCR, running roughly 7 to 12 cycles, was carried out with a sample-barcoded 5' primer and a J-beta primer mix. Through a template-switch adaptor with 12 random nucleotides, each cDNA molecule received a tag. TCRdb processed the 5' RACE reads anew with MiXCR; each CDR3 protein has one entry. The table has 540,000 or so distinct CDR3 sequences, 27% seen once; the top ten hold around a sixth. The TCR comes from a woman between 70 and 85 years old in good health. The material sequenced was blood.

CDR3 region: CASSLGGWEETQYF. CDR3 sequence (DNA): TGTGCCAGCAGCTTAGGGGGTTGGGAAGAGACCCAGTACTTC. The chain combines TRBV11-2 with TRBJ2-5, with D unclear. The CDR3 is made up of 14 amino acids. Trimming took 1 base from V and 3 from J, leaving 9 bases between them. The germline V gene encodes CDR1 SGHAT and CDR2 FQNNGV.